A single sample gave rise to the 12 T cell receptor beta chains below, sequenced in a study of T cells after posttransplantation cyclophosphamide. Repertoires were generated with immunoSEQ multiplex PCR, while TCRdb's copy carries only in-frame clones and drops some. The table records tens of thousands of clones, approximately 90% of them present only once. The specimen was PBMCs. These receptors originate from a woman aged 50 to 60 in good health and a related stem cell transplant donor.

This clone was picked up one time. The CDR3 sequence is CASSFRDRALPGEQYF. Written as DNA, the CDR3 is TGTGCCAGCAGTTTCCGGGACAGGGCCCTACCGGGGGAGCAGTACTTC. J is TRBJ2-7 and V is TRBV28; 9 positions agree with TRBD1. Germline CDR1 is MDHEN and CDR2 is SYDVKM. The CDR3 covers 16 residues. The V segment lost 3 bases and the J segment 7 bases; nucleotides outside the gene matches: 13.

The V and J genes are TRBV11-1 and TRBJ1-1; D not resolved. Per the germline V gene, CDR1 is SGHAT and CDR2 is FQDESV (reference sequence). V was shortened by 5 bases and J by 3 bases, with 10 bases between the two germline ends. The CDR3 totals 13 residues. Here the CDR3 DNA reads TGTGCCAGCAGCCCAAACGGGGACACTGAAGCTTTCTTT. Encoded protein: CASSPNGDTEAFF.

This chain links TRBV5-4 with TRBJ2-2; a possible D gene is TRBD2 (6 bases). Germline-derived CDR1 and CDR2 are SGHNT and YYREEE (reference sequence). The CDR3 runs 15 residues. The V end was cut by 6 bases, the J end by 6 bases, with 18 bases between. Here the CDR3 DNA reads TGTGCCAGCAAACAGTCACGGGGGTACGCCGGGGAGCTGTTTTTT. Its translation is CASKQSRGYAGELFF.

CDR3 region: CAGGTGVASYEQYF. The CDR3, as DNA: TGTGCCGGGGGGACAGGGGTAGCGTCCTACGAGCAGTACTTC. V and J are TRBV28 and TRBJ2-7; 10 bases match TRBD1. The CDR3 spans 14 residues. Germline CDR1 and CDR2: MDHEN and SYDVKM. V shed 11 bases and J 1 base; nucleotides not matched to a gene: 8.

This sequence joins TRBV19 and TRBJ1-2; D might be TRBD1 (5 bases). The length of the CDR3 is 17 residues. V gave up 3 bases and J gave up 7 bases, with 24 bases separating them. CDR1 LNHDA and CDR2 SQIVND come from the germline V gene (reference sequence). The CDR3, as DNA: TGTGCCAGTAGTATTTCTAACGCGGCTAGGACGGGGGGTGGCTACACCTTC. As protein: CASSISNAARTGGGYTF. Using reference TRBV19 and TRBJ1-2 for the parts outside the CDR3, the full variable domain is DGGITQSPKYLFRKEGQNVTLSCEQNLNHDAMYWYRQDPGQGLRLIYYSQIVNDFQKGDIAEGYSVSREKKESFPLTVTSAQKNPTAFYLCASSISNAARTGGGYTFGSGTRLTVV.

The J gene is TRBJ2-5, the V gene TRBV4-1; 11 nucleotides match TRBD2. The germline gives CDR1 MGHRA, CDR2 YSYEKL. With 3 bases clipped from V and 1 base from J, the junction kept 10 bases outside the gene matches. The CDR3 spans 18 residues. CDR3 in amino acids: CASSQLAGGSLLQETQYF. The DNA for the CDR3 is TGCGCCAGCAGCCAGCTAGCGGGGGGCTCCTTGCTCCAAGAGACCCAGTACTTC.

This chain joins TRBV5-4 and TRBJ2-5; unclear D gene. This CDR3 spans 14 amino acids. Germline V gives CDR1 SGHNT, CDR2 YYREEE (reference sequence). Trimming stripped 3 bases from V and 2 bases from J, with 11 bases between. The CDR3 is CASSSGPEQETQYF. The CDR3 nucleotides read TGTGCCAGCAGCTCTGGGCCCGAACAAGAGACCCAGTACTTC.

The rearrangement links TRBV6-1 to TRBJ2-5, with TRBD2 matching 7 bases. Germline lookup yields CDR1 MNHNS and CDR2 SASEGT. This CDR3 has 14 amino acids. V was pared by 4 bases and J by 1 base, with 3 bases of the junction left unmatched. The DNA for the CDR3 is TGTGCCAGCAGTGGAGGACTAGTCCAAGAGACCCAGTACTTC. It encodes CASSGGLVQETQYF.

The chain combines TRBV7-3 with TRBJ2-7; the D gene is possibly TRBD2 (6 bases). This CDR3 spans 13 amino acids. Germline values: CDR1 SGHTA, CDR2 FQGTGA. The ends were cut back, 1 base at V and 4 bases at J, with 8 bases in the middle. DNA of the CDR3: TGTGCCAGCAGCTTAAGGGGGGATTACGAGCAGTACTTC. It specifies CASSLRGDYEQYF.

The chain recombines TRBV27 with TRBJ1-3; D might be TRBD1 (6 bases). Between the trimmed V and J ends, which lost 6 bases and 3 bases, there was a span of 12 bases. The CDR3 has 14 residues. CDR1 and CDR2 (germline): MNHEY, SMNVEV (reference sequence). CDR3 in amino acids: CASSQGGIGNTIYF. In nucleotides, the CDR3 is TGTGCCAGCAGCCAAGGGGGTATTGGAAACACCATATATTTT.

V usage is TRBV28 and J usage is TRBJ1-5; 7 bases align to TRBD1. Germline loops: CDR1 MDHEN, CDR2 SYDVKM. J gave up 5 bases and V 5 bases, and 6 bases lay outside the gene matches. The CDR3 has 14 amino acids. The CDR3 loop reads CASSQTGVYQPQHF. Here the CDR3 DNA reads TGTGCCAGCAGTCAAACAGGGGTGTATCAGCCCCAGCATTTT.

CDR3 nucleotides: TGTGCCAGCAGCCTCACCCCGCGTTTCGAGCAGTACTTC. It specifies CASSLTPRFEQYF. The chain carries TRBV11-3 and TRBJ2-7, with no clear D. V lost 5 bases, J lost 6 bases, and 14 bases lay in between. The CDR3 consists of 13 residues. The germline gives CDR1 SGHNT, CDR2 YENEEA.